The clone carrying this T cell receptor beta chain was detected only a few times. Its antigen is unknown. TCRdb recomputed calls from the reads with MiXCR, one row per CDR3 protein. The sample has about 160,000 distinct CDR3 sequences; approximately 17% are singletons. The record originates from a study of T cell repertoires in cytomegalovirus infection. Study as a whole: CMV infection plus the matching HLA type was flagged by public TCR beta signatures.

Whole-study results and caveats: Of the TCR beta families, the public ones yielded a cumulative frequency that identified carriers of CMV plus the relevant HLA. In two of eight donors, the top clonotype was HLA-C-restricted CMV-specific.

Sequencing was done on a sample of CD8+ T cells from PBMCs. This sequence originates from a human donor in good health (CMV status not recorded). Some clones in this sample may be carry-over from other donors' samples.

This CDR3 reads CATSDLVEANEQFF. CDR3 nucleotides: TGTGCCACCAGTGATTTGGTAGAGGCCAATGAGCAGTTCTTC. The V gene is TRBV24-1, the J gene TRBJ2-1, with D hard to call. There are 14 residues in the CDR3. CDR1 KGHDR and CDR2 SFDVKD come from the germline V gene. The V end was cut by 0 bases, the J end by 6 bases, with 8 bases between.